This passage covers 14 T cell receptor beta chains from one sample sequenced in a study of Ad26.COV2.S vaccination and SARS-CoV-2 variants. Profiling relied on immunoSEQ multiplex PCR, and the TCRdb table lists in-frame clones only, not all of them. The sample lists hundreds of thousands of clones; roughly 90% were seen once. The treatment is: around 19 received Ad26.COV2.S at low or high dose, single or two shots; 5 received placebo; per-sample allocation not given. Sampling occurred on day 63 after the first vaccine or placebo injection. The input for sequencing was peripheral blood, taken in a trial of Ad26.COV2.S vaccine versus placebo. The origin of the receptors is a person aged 18-65 years who received the Ad26.COV2.S COVID-19 vaccine or a placebo.

This CDR3 reads CASSPKTGVTEAFF. Here the CDR3 DNA reads TGTGCCAGCTCACCTAAAACAGGGGTCACTGAAGCTTTCTTT. The chain combines TRBV18 with TRBJ1-1; 7 bases agree with TRBD1. Losses at the gene ends were 3 bases for V and 4 bases for J; bases not matched to a gene: 5. This CDR3 is built from 14 residues. Germline assignment: CDR1 KGHSH and CDR2 LQKENI.

The chain links TRBV24-1 to TRBJ2-1, with D possibly TRBD1 on 6 matching bases. V dropped 4 bases and J dropped 5 bases, with 20 bases sitting between them. The CDR3 covers 17 residues. CDR1 KGHDR and CDR2 SFDVKD come from the germline V gene. The CDR3 here is CATSEGALGNSNNEQFF. The CDR3 DNA is TGTGCCACCAGTGAGGGGGCCCTGGGGAACAGTAACAATGAGCAGTTCTTC.

The chain is built from TRBV19 and TRBJ1-1; no firm D call. CDR3 length: 11 amino acids. Trimming removed 9 bases from V and 1 base from J, with 6 bases in between. Germline assignment: CDR1 LNHDA and CDR2 SQIVND (reference sequence). CDR3 residues: CASEKNTEAFF. The CDR3 DNA reads as TGTGCCAGCGAAAAGAACACTGAAGCTTTCTTT.

The J gene is TRBJ2-1, the V gene TRBV6-2 or TRBV6-3; 7 nucleotides line up with TRBD2. There are 15 residues in the CDR3. V gave up 3 bases and J gave up 6 bases; unmatched junction bases: 8. Germline V gives CDR1 MNHEY, CDR2 SVGEGT. The CDR3 here is CASSYGRGSVNEQFF. The DNA of the CDR3 is TGTGCCAGCAGTTATGGGCGGGGGTCTGTCAATGAGCAGTTCTTC.

The chain is built from TRBV4-3 and TRBJ1-5; D remains unclear. CDR1 LGHNA and CDR2 YSLEER come from the germline V gene. The V end lost 4 bases, the J end lost 2 bases, and 9 bases lay between the germline ends. This CDR3 region has 14 residues. This CDR3 reads CASSPHVGNQPQHF. DNA for the CDR3: TGCGCCAGCAGCCCACACGTAGGCAATCAGCCCCAGCATTTT.

This clone was seen a few times. The chain employs TRBV19 and TRBJ1-5; 10 bases agree with TRBD1. J lost 6 bases, V lost 8 bases, and 4 bases had no gene match. CDR3 length equals 13 residues. CDR1 LNHDA and CDR2 SQIVND come from the germline V gene (reference sequence). As DNA, the CDR3 is TGTGCCAGTTGGGACAGGGGATTTCAGCCCCAGCATTTT. It codes for CASWDRGFQPQHF.

The gene calls are TRBV29-1 and TRBJ1-1; D not resolved. Germline values: CDR1 SQVTM, CDR2 ANQGSEA. Trimming removed 7 bases from V and 0 bases from J, with 12 bases in between. The CDR3 runs 13 residues. CDR3 sequence (DNA): TGCAGCGCCAAAGAGGGAGTGAACACTGAAGCTTTCTTT. As protein: CSAKEGVNTEAFF.

This chain links TRBV5-6 with TRBJ1-1, with D perhaps matching TRBD1 (5 bases). V lost 3 bases and J 5 bases, leaving 11 bases between the germline ends. The CDR3 length is 13 residues. Germline V gene data show CDR1 as SGHDT and CDR2 as YYEEEE. In DNA form, the CDR3 reads TGTGCCAGCAGCTGGGGGGTTGGGACTGAAGCTTTCTTT. It is translated as CASSWGVGTEAFF.

The V call is TRBV12-3 or TRBV12-4, the J call TRBJ1-2; unclear D gene. The CDR3 has 13 amino acids. The ends were cut back, 5 bases at V and 8 bases at J, with 15 bases in the middle. CDR3 residues: CASSRARRFGYTF. As DNA, the CDR3 is TGTGCCAGCAGTCGGGCCCGAAGATTCGGCTACACCTTC.

The CDR3 bases are TGTGCCAGCAGCGTAGTACTAGCGGGTCCTCTCCATGAGCAGTTCTTC. It yields the protein CASSVVLAGPLHEQFF. The chain recombines TRBV9 with TRBJ2-1; 9 bases line up with TRBD2. CDR1 is SGDLS and CDR2 is YYNGEE in the germline V gene. The CDR3 runs 16 residues. The J segment lost 8 bases and the V segment lost 0 bases, leaving 9 bases of the junction unmatched.

J is TRBJ1-5 and V is TRBV30; the match to TRBD1 covers 7 bases. CDR3 size: 15 residues. CDR1 and CDR2 (germline): GTSNPN, SVGIG (reference sequence). CDR3 DNA: TGTGCTGCTGGGGGCAGGGGGGATAACAATCAGCCCCAGCATTTT. It yields the protein CAAGGRGDNNQPQHF.

The chain uses TRBV5-1 and TRBJ2-1, with 10 bases aligning to TRBD2. The CDR3 loop spans 15 amino acids. The germline gives CDR1 SGHRS, CDR2 YFSETQ. After removal of 8 bases from V and 7 bases from J, the junction contained 12 bases not matched to a gene. CDR3: CASKGGTSDLNEQFF. The CDR3 nucleotides read TGCGCCAGTAAGGGGGGGACTAGCGATTTAAATGAGCAGTTCTTC.

This clone came up many times. The chain uses TRBV2 and TRBJ2-1; 10 bases agree with TRBD2. The V and J ends lost 5 bases and 0 bases, in that order; junction bases with no gene match: 10. CDR3 size: 18 residues. Germline CDR1 and CDR2: SNHLY and FYNNEI. CDR3 bases: TGTGCCAGCAGTAAAGAGCGGGGGGGATTAAGCTCCTACAATGAGCAGTTCTTC. Its protein is CASSKERGGLSSYNEQFF.

The chain combines TRBV15 with TRBJ2-6, with a weak D call TRBD1 (5 bases). Germline V CDR1 and CDR2: LNHNV, YYDKDF (reference sequence). The CDR3 runs 16 residues. V was pared by 0 bases and J by 4 bases, with 10 bases between. The DNA of the CDR3 is TGTGCCACCAGCAGAGACAGGGTTTCAGGGGCCAACGTCCTGACTTTC. Its protein is CATSRDRVSGANVLTF.